This entry lists 13 T cell receptor beta chains sequenced from one sample in a study of T cells and copy number aberrations in small-cell lung cancer. Clones were read by immunoSEQ multiplex PCR, and TCRdb kept only the in-frame ones, dropping some. The sample holds 9,500 to 10,000 clones, 75% to 80% seen once. The sample comprised normal tissue next to the tumor. These receptors came from a man aged 55 to 69 with small cell lung cancer.

V and J are TRBV6-5 and TRBJ1-3; TRBD1 matches 9 bases. The length of the CDR3 is 15 residues. The ends lost 6 bases at V and 4 bases at J; junction bases unmatched: 7. Germline loops: CDR1 MNHEY, CDR2 SVGAGI. CDR3 DNA sequence: TGTGCCAGCAGCCCCAGGGACAGGGTGGGAAACACCATATATTTT. It encodes CASSPRDRVGNTIYF.

The rearrangement links TRBV7-6 to TRBJ2-7; D gene unclear. CDR1 SGHVS and CDR2 FNYEAQ come from the germline V gene. The CDR3 totals 13 residues. The V and J ends lost 0 bases and 2 bases respectively, with 5 bases between them. The CDR3 DNA follows: TGTGCCAGCAGCTTAGCGAGTGCCTACGAGCAGTACTTC. It specifies CASSLASAYEQYF.

The rearrangement links TRBV11-3 to TRBJ2-3; TRBD2 might be the D (6 bases). The CDR3 covers 16 residues. Between the trimmed V and J ends, which lost 2 bases and 1 base, there was a span of 13 bases. CDR1 is SGHNT and CDR2 is YENEEA in the germline V gene. The CDR3 DNA reads as TGTGCCAGCAGCTTAACGCGGGGTAGCGGCACAGATACGCAGTATTTT. This gives the protein CASSLTRGSGTDTQYF.

The rearrangement uses TRBV28 and TRBJ2-1; 8 nucleotides line up with TRBD1. From germline, CDR1 is MDHEN and CDR2 SYDVKM. The CDR3 runs to 15 residues. Trimming at V came to 3 bases and at J to 6 bases, leaving 7 bases not matched to a gene. CDR3 coding DNA: TGTGCCAGCAGTTTCTCAGGGGGCGGTTCCAATGAGCAGTTCTTC. It is translated as CASSFSGGGSNEQFF.

This clone was observed a few times. This sequence joins TRBV20-1 and TRBJ2-4, with D uncertain. CDR1 is DFQATT, CDR2 SNEGSKA, per germline (reference sequence). The CDR3 loop spans 11 amino acids. Trimming stripped 7 bases from V and 9 bases from J, with 13 bases between. CDR3 loop: CSVPKPGIQYF. The DNA for the CDR3 is TGCAGTGTCCCGAAACCCGGCATTCAGTACTTC.

The gene calls are TRBV7-9 and TRBJ2-3, with D maybe TRBD2 (5 bases). Per the germline V gene, CDR1 is SEHNR and CDR2 is FQNEAQ (reference sequence). The CDR3 consists of 13 residues. The V gene lost 8 bases and the J gene lost 4 bases, with 13 bases spanning the gap. CDR3 in amino acids: CASFLEGPDTQYF. In nucleotides, the CDR3 is TGTGCCAGCTTTCTCGAGGGCCCAGATACGCAGTATTTT.

The chain links TRBV27 to TRBJ2-3, with D unresolved. The V end was cut by 5 bases, the J end by 5 bases, with 8 bases between. CDR3 length: 12 amino acids. Germline V lookup: CDR1 MNHEY, CDR2 SMNVEV (reference sequence). CDR3 protein: CASSPRRDTQYF. CDR3 coding DNA: TGTGCCAGCAGTCCTAGGAGAGATACGCAGTATTTT.

This chain uses TRBV2 with TRBJ2-3; tentatively, D is TRBD1 (6 bases). Per germline, CDR1 SNHLY and CDR2 FYNNEI. Trimming left V 6 bases short and J 4 bases short, with 11 bases between. This CDR3 comprises 13 residues. The CDR3 nucleotides read TGTGCCAGCAGGTCCCCAGGGGCAGATACGCAGTATTTT. Encoded protein: CASRSPGADTQYF.

Regarding this clone: The sample holds other DNA sequences that translate to the same CDR3. The CDR3 DNA sequence: TGCGCCAGCAGCAGGGCATCGAACACCGGGGAGCTGTTTTTT. Translated: CASSRASNTGELFF. V usage is TRBV5-1 and J usage is TRBJ2-2; D remains ambiguous. Germline V gene lookup returns CDR1 SGHRS and CDR2 YFSETQ. Trimming stripped 4 bases from V and 0 bases from J, with 7 bases between. The CDR3 consists of 14 residues.

This sequence joins TRBV11-3 and TRBJ2-6; D not certain. CDR1 is SGHNT, CDR2 YENEEA, per germline. The V and J ends lost 8 bases and 0 bases respectively, with 17 bases between them. The CDR3 has 17 residues. The CDR3 loop reads CASRGWTLTSGANVLTF. The CDR3 DNA reads TGTGCCAGCCGTGGCTGGACCCTGACCTCTGGGGCCAACGTCCTGACTTTC.

The chain recombines TRBV2 with TRBJ2-3, with TRBD2 as a possible D gene (6 bases). The V gene's germline CDR1 is SNHLY and CDR2 FYNNEI. The CDR3 is made up of 15 amino acids. Trimming cost V 3 bases and J 1 base, with 11 bases left between them. CDR3 residues: CASSDSLARTDTQYF. For the CDR3, the DNA is TGTGCCAGCAGTGACTCACTAGCTCGCACAGATACGCAGTATTTT.

This clone was picked up one time. V gene TRBV6-1 combines with J gene TRBJ2-3, with 14 bases that match TRBD2. The CDR3 loop spans 15 amino acids. V shed 6 bases, J shed 8 bases, and the junction held 7 bases outside the gene matches. Per germline, CDR1 MNHNS and CDR2 SASEGT. The CDR3 reads CASRRLAGGSGTQYF. CDR3 bases: TGTGCCAGCAGGCGACTAGCGGGAGGGAGTGGTACGCAGTATTTT.

This sequence joins TRBV29-1 and TRBJ1-2; maybe TRBD1 (6 bases). The V gene lost 2 bases and the J gene lost 6 bases, with 13 bases spanning the gap. Per germline, CDR1 SQVTM and CDR2 ANQGSEA. The CDR3 has 13 amino acids. The CDR3 DNA reads as TGCAGCGTTGAATCCACAGGGAAAGATGGCTACACCTTC. This sequence encodes CSVESTGKDGYTF.